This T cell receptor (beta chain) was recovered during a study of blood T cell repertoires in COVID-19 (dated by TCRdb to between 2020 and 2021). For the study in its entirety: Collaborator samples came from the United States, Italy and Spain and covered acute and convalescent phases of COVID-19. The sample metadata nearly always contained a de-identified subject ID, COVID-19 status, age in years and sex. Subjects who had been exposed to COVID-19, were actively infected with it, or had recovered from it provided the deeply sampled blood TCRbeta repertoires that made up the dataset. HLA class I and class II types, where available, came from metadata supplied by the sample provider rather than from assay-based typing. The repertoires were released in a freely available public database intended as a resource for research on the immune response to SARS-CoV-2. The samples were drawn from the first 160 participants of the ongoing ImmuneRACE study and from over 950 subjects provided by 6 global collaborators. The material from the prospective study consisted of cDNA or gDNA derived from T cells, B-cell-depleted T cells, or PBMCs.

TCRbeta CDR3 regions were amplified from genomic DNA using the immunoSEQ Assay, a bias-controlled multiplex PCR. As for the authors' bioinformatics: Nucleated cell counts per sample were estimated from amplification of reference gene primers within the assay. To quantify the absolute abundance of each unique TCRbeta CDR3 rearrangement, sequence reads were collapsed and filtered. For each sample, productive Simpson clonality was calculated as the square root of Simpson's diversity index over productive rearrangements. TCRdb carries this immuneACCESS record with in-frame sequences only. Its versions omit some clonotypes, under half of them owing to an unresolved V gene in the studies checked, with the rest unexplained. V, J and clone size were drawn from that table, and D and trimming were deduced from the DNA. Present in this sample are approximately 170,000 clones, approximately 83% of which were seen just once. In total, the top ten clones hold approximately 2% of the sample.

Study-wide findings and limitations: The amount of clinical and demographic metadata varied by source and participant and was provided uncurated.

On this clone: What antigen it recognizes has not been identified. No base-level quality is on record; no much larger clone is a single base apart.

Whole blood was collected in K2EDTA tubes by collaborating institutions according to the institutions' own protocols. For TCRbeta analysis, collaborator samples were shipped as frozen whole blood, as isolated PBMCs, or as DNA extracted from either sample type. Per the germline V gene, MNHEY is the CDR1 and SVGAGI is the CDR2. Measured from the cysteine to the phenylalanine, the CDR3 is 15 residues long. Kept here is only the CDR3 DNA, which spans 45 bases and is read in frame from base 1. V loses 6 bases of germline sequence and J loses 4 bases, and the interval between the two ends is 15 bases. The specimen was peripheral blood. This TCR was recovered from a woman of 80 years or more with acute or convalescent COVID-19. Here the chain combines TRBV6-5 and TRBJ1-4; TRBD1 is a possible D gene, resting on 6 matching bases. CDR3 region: CASSLIRGSNEKLFF. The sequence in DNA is TGTGCCAGCAGCCTAATCAGGGGAAGTAATGAAAAACTGTTTTTT.